The table lists the clone carrying this T cell receptor beta chain with a count of one. Antigen: not known. With 60 Vbeta and 13 Jbeta primers, the PCR was carried out. Clones were read by immunoSEQ multiplex PCR, and TCRdb kept only the in-frame ones, dropping some. Of under 150,000 clones listed, approximately 80% are singletons. These data come from a study of cytomegalovirus exposure and HLA in healthy donors. General observations from the study: 87-base-pair reads could not separate some V segments, including TRBV6-2 and TRBV6-3. CMV serostatus was the sole immune exposure data available.

V lost 0 bases to trimming and J lost 4 bases, with 7 bases between them. CDR1 is SGHDN, CDR2 FVKESK, per germline. This CDR3 has 14 residues. This TCR came from a woman aged 35 to 49 in good health and CMV-seropositive. Sequenced sample: PBMCs. The chain uses TRBV14 and TRBJ2-1; no firm D call. Here the CDR3 reads CASSQDLGYNEQFF. CDR3 bases: TGTGCCAGCAGCCAAGATCTAGGATACAATGAGCAGTTCTTC.